The source of this TCR beta chain is a study of identical twins. A template switching step contributed a universal primer site, while unique molecular identifiers were present in the cDNA. Each CDR3 protein gets one entry after TCRdb re-called the 5' RACE reads with MiXCR. Of about 790,000 distinct CDR3 sequences in the sample, 15% to 20% were seen once. The same sample was also studied in work on T cells expressing NK-cell markers. That paper states: Among CD8+ T cells from over 5 donors, dominant NKG2C+ clonotypes accounted for roughly 1.0-7.0%. Whether expanded NKG2C+ T cell clones were HCMV specific stayed uncertain.

This clonotype originated in a woman aged 18-30 years in good health. Sequencing was carried out using PBMCs.

This CDR3 reads CASSLGGGGRVTGELFF. CDR3 nucleotides: TGTGCCAGCAGCTTAGGTGGTGGCGGGAGGGTCACCGGGGAGCTGTTTTTT. V is TRBV11-2 and J is TRBJ2-2; TRBD2 matches at 9 bases. Germline V gene sequence: CDR1 SGHAT, CDR2 FQNNGV. V shed 1 base, J shed 4 bases, and the junction held 7 bases outside the gene matches. This CDR3 spans 17 amino acids.